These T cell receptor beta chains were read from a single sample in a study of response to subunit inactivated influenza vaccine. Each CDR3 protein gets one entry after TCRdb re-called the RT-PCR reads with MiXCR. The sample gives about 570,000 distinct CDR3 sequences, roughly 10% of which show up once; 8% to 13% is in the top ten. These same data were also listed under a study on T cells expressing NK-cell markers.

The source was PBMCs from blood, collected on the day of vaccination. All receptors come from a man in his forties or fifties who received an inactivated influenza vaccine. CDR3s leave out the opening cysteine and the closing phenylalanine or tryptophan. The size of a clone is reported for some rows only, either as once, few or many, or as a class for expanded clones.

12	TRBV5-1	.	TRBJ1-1	ASSLGGVGTEAF
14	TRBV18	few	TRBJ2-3	ASSPIQAPSTDTQY
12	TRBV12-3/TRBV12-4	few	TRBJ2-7	ASSLDRRPYEQY
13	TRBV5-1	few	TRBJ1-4	ASSPLGTRNEKLF
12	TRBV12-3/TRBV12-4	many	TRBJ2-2	ASSGTLGTGELF
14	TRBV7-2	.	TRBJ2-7	ASSRSPGPDSYEQY
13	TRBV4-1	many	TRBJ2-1	ASSRQVAGGLEQF
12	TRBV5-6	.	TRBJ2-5	ASSLVGPGETQY
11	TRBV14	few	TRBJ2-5	ASSLTGPETQY
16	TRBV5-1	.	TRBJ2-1	ASSLAGSGRISGDEQF
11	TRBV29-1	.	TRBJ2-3	SVVIAGEDTQY
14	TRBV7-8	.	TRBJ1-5	ASSVRDSPSNQPQH
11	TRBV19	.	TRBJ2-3	ASRDRNTDTQY
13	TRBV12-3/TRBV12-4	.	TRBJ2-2	ASSLRSGVGGELF
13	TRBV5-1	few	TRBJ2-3	ASSRGGGTTDTQY
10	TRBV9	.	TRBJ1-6	ASSGYNSPLH
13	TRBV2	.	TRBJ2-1	ASRRGAGDYNEQF
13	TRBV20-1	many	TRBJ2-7	SARDHLLSAYEQY
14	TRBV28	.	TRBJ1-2	ASSLEGTAFNYGYT
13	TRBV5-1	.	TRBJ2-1	ASSPSGRPVNEQF
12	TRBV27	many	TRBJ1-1	ASSYQAMNTEAF
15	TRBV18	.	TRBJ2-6	ASSPQGPSSGANVLT
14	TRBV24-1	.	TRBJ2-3	ATSVSTGRVTDTQY
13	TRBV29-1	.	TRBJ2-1	SVEPRLAVYNEQF
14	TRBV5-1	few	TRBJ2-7	ASSPSPGQGAYEQY
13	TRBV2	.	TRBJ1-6	ASSEAPGDNSPLH
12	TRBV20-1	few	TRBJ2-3	SAQGVGGADTQY
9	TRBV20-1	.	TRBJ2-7	SARESGEQY
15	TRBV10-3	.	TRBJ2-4	AIRDSGTGTTKNIQY
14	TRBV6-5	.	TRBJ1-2	ASSYSRRGRFYGYT
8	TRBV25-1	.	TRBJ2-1	ASGYGEQF